The TCR beta chain described here comes from a study of shared clonotypes between healthy human individuals. Study observations and caveats: Tissues were not sampled, only blood, and their repertoires likely differ. Clonotype sharing among donors likely depends on sequencing depth. The sharing of 4.5% to 5% of naive CD4 clonotypes was seen across several donors.

With regard to this clone: Antigen specificity is unknown.

Positive CCR7 selection of CD45RO-negative cells yielded the naive CD8 cells, and terminally differentiated effector memory CD45RA+ cells were excluded. V dropped 1 base and J dropped 6 bases, with 10 bases sitting between them. The V gene's germline CDR1 is LNHNV and CDR2 YYDKDF (reference sequence). There are 13 residues in the CDR3. Here immunoSEQ multiplex PCR was the method, and the copy in TCRdb shows in-frame clones only, minus some. The sample yields hundreds of thousands of clones, just over 95% seen once. The clonotype comes from a man aged 25-45 years in good health. V gene TRBV15 combines with J gene TRBJ2-7, with TRBD2 as a possible D gene (6 bases). The sample consisted of naive CD8+ T cells sorted from blood. The CDR3 DNA reads as TGTGCCACCAGCAGAGGCGGGACCCCCGAGCAGTACTTC. Protein: CATSRGGTPEQYF. Full variable domain (rest looked up from reference TRBV15 and TRBJ2-7): DAMVIQNPRYQVTQFGKPVTLSCSQTLNHNVMYWYQQKSSQAPKLLFHYYDKDFNNEADTPDNFQSRRPNTSFCFLDIRSPGLGDTAMYLCATSRGGTPEQYFGPGTRLTVT.